This is a list of T cell receptor beta chains from one sample in a study of blood T cell repertoires in COVID-19. Some clones are missing from TCRdb's copy, which holds only in-frame ones; the method was immunoSEQ multiplex PCR. The table has more than 450,000 clones, roughly 87% seen once. What was sequenced was PBMCs or T cells enriched from blood (not recorded which). Receptors were obtained from a woman younger than 30 who had recovered from COVID-19. Both conserved end residues are part of each CDR3. Each record gives: J gene, clone size, D gene, V gene, CDR3 protein, CDR3 DNA. A D gene is named only where the DNA matches it firmly. A row's size may be missing; if present it is once, few, many or a size class.

>TRBJ2-2|once|.|TRBV19
CASTTTGELFF
TGTGCCAGTACTACCACCGGGGAGCTGTTTTTT
>TRBJ1-2|.|.|TRBV5-1
CASSTGSSPRDGYTF
TGCGCCAGCAGCACCGGGAGTTCCCCGCGGGATGGCTACACCTTC
>TRBJ1-3|.|.|TRBV6-5
CASSRGHSGNTIYF
TGTGCCAGCAGCAGGGGACACTCTGGAAACACCATATATTTT
>TRBJ1-4|.|.|TRBV25-1
CASEAATNEKLFF
TGTGCCAGCGAGGCGGCAACTAATGAAAAACTGTTTTTT
>TRBJ1-2|.|.|TRBV4-1
CASSPIGAADGYTF
TGCGCCAGCAGCCCGATAGGAGCGGCGGATGGCTACACCTTC
>TRBJ2-5|.|.|TRBV2
CASSADPEETQYF
TGTGCCAGCAGCGCCGATCCGGAAGAGACCCAGTACTTC
>TRBJ1-5|.|TRBD1|TRBV5-5
CASSIGTGGLVSNQPQHF
TGTGCCAGCAGTATTGGGACAGGGGGCTTAGTTAGCAATCAGCCCCAGCATTTT
>TRBJ1-2|.|.|TRBV27
CASNSQGKANYGYTF
TGTGCCAGCAACTCCCAGGGGAAGGCTAACTATGGCTACACCTTC
>TRBJ2-5|.|TRBD1|TRBV14
CASSQDWAGGEETQYF
TGTGCCAGCAGCCAAGATTGGGCAGGGGGTGAGGAGACCCAGTACTTC
>TRBJ1-6|.|.|TRBV21-1
CASSKIGGVSYNSPLHF
TGTGCCAGCAGCAAAATTGGGGGGGTTTCCTATAATTCACCCCTCCACTTT
>TRBJ2-7|.|.|TRBV6-4
CASSIDSSYEQYF
TGTGCCAGCTCCATAGACAGCTCCTACGAGCAGTACTTC
>TRBJ1-2|.|.|TRBV7-9
CASSLAEGSGGYTF
TGTGCCAGCAGCTTAGCCGAGGGTAGCGGGGGCTACACCTTC
>TRBJ2-6|.|TRBD1|TRBV19
CASSVGQGPSGANVLTF
TGTGCCAGTAGTGTCGGACAGGGCCCCTCTGGGGCCAACGTCCTGACTTTC
>TRBJ1-1|few|.|TRBV7-8
CASRYRRDTEAFF
TGTGCCAGCAGATATCGACGGGACACTGAAGCTTTCTTT
>TRBJ2-7|.|TRBD2|TRBV19
CASAGGSSYEQYF
TGTGCCAGCGCGGGGGGGAGCTCCTACGAGCAGTACTTC
>TRBJ1-1|.|TRBD1|TRBV19
CASRNRDRGETEAFF
TGTGCCAGTAGAAACCGGGACAGGGGTGAAACTGAAGCTTTCTTT
>TRBJ1-1|.|.|TRBV6-5
CASRIGTLNTEAFF
TGTGCCAGCAGAATAGGGACATTGAACACTGAAGCTTTCTTT
>TRBJ2-1|.|TRBD2|TRBV3-1/TRBV3-2
CASSQKRGDYNEQFF
TGTGCCAGCAGCCAAAAGCGGGGGGACTACAATGAGCAGTTCTTC
>TRBJ1-5|.|.|TRBV4-1
CASRGRNQPQHF
TGCGCCAGCAGGGGGCGGAATCAGCCCCAGCATTTT
>TRBJ2-3|.|.|TRBV7-2
CASSPPSTDTQYF
TGTGCCAGCAGTCCCCCAAGCACAGATACGCAGTATTTT
>TRBJ1-5|.|TRBD1|TRBV4-1
CASSQDAPHRGRLKPQHF
TGCGCCAGCAGCCAAGACGCTCCCCACAGGGGGCGTTTGAAGCCCCAGCATTTT
>TRBJ2-1|.|.|TRBV7-2
CASSRGGAGNEQFF
TGTGCCAGCTCGCGAGGGGGGGCTGGAAATGAGCAGTTCTTC
>TRBJ1-2|.|TRBD1|TRBV4-1
CASSQLGTGNGYTF
TGCGCCAGCAGCCAACTCGGGACAGGGAACGGCTACACCTTC
>TRBJ1-3|.|.|TRBV4-1
CASSQDSPGVIGNTIYF
TGCGCCAGCAGCCAAGATTCCCCAGGGGTTATTGGAAACACCATATATTTT
>TRBJ2-3|.|TRBD1|TRBV29-1
CSVELGGQGAADTQYF
TGCAGCGTCGAACTAGGGGGACAGGGGGCGGCAGATACGCAGTATTTT
>TRBJ2-3|.|.|TRBV5-4
CASSLVPTSTDTQYF
TGTGCCAGCAGCTTGGTTCCAACTAGCACAGATACGCAGTATTTT
>TRBJ1-1|.|TRBD1|TRBV11-2
CASSRDRQIAEAFF
TGTGCCAGCAGCCGGGACAGGCAGATTGCTGAAGCTTTCTTT
>TRBJ2-1|.|.|TRBV28
CASSGGQLGRWFF
TGTGCCAGCAGTGGCGGGCAACTAGGGAGGTGGTTCTTC
>TRBJ2-3|.|.|TRBV10-3
CAISEAGPRTDTQYF
TGTGCCATCAGTGAGGCGGGGCCCCGCACAGATACGCAGTATTTT
>TRBJ2-1|.|TRBD1|TRBV6-4
CASSVGDRGRHEQFF
TGTGCCAGCAGTGTCGGGGACAGGGGCAGGCATGAGCAGTTCTTC
>TRBJ2-6|.|.|TRBV7-3
CASGSRLGANVLTF
TGTGCCAGCGGATCTCGACTTGGGGCCAACGTCCTGACTTTC
>TRBJ2-2|.|TRBD1|TRBV11-2
CASSLEGTVWTGELFF
TGTGCCAGCAGCTTAGAGGGGACAGTATGGACCGGGGAGCTGTTTTTT
>TRBJ1-4|.|TRBD1|TRBV19
CASSRGQDNEKLFF
TGTGCCAGTAGTAGAGGACAGGATAATGAAAAACTGTTTTTT
>TRBJ1-2|.|TRBD1|TRBV28
CASWSNRGDGYTF
TGTGCCAGCTGGTCGAACAGGGGTGATGGCTACACCTTC
>TRBJ1-2|.|TRBD1|TRBV7-8
CASSLASRTGIGYGYTF
TGTGCCAGCAGCTTAGCGTCAAGGACAGGGATCGGCTATGGCTACACCTTC
>TRBJ1-6|.|TRBD1|TRBV13
CASSLGQGHSPLHF
TGTGCCAGCAGCCTCGGACAGGGGCATTCACCCCTCCACTTT
>TRBJ1-1|once|.|TRBV5-1
CASSLRDMNTEAFF
TGCGCCAGCAGCTTGAGGGACATGAACACTGAAGCTTTCTTT
>TRBJ2-5|.|.|TRBV5-4
CASSLGVQETQYF
TGTGCCAGCAGCTTGGGAGTCCAAGAGACCCAGTACTTC
>TRBJ1-1|.|.|TRBV3-1/TRBV3-2
CASSQFAGGLNTEAFF
TGTGCCAGCAGCCAATTTGCGGGGGGCCTGAACACTGAAGCTTTCTTT
>TRBJ1-1|.|TRBD1|TRBV5-1
CASSPRDRVTEAFF
TGCGCCAGCAGCCCCCGGGACAGGGTAACTGAAGCTTTCTTT
>TRBJ1-1|once|.|TRBV19
CASSPREGTEAFF
TGTGCCAGTAGTCCCAGGGAGGGCACTGAAGCTTTCTTT
>TRBJ2-1|.|.|TRBV7-2
CASSSLYNEQFF
TGTGCCAGCAGCTCCTTGTACAATGAGCAGTTCTTC
>TRBJ2-7|.|.|TRBV4-1
CASSLQIRQNKQYF
TGCGCCAGCAGCCTCCAGATCAGACAGAATAAGCAGTACTTC
>TRBJ1-4|.|TRBD1|TRBV29-1
CSVEDRDAEKLFF
TGCAGCGTGGAAGACAGGGATGCGGAAAAACTGTTTTTT
>TRBJ1-2|.|TRBD1|TRBV2
CASRVGRGNGYTF
TGTGCCAGCAGGGTGGGCAGGGGGAATGGCTACACCTTC
>TRBJ2-7|.|.|TRBV12-1
CASSPGASGSPYEQYF
TGTGCCAGCAGCCCTGGGGCTAGCGGATCCCCCTACGAGCAGTACTTC
>TRBJ2-7|.|.|TRBV11-2
CASSLTRLATYEQYF
TGTGCCAGCAGCTTAACTAGGCTAGCGACTTACGAGCAGTACTTC
>TRBJ1-1|.|TRBD1|TRBV5-1
CASSLGQGITEAFF
TGCGCCAGCAGCTTGGGACAGGGGATCACTGAAGCTTTCTTT
>TRBJ1-5|.|TRBD1|TRBV7-8
CASSPRGIGGFDQPQHF
TGTGCCAGCAGCCCGAGGGGTATAGGGGGCTTTGATCAGCCCCAGCATTTT
>TRBJ2-7|.|.|TRBV20-1
CSASSGVPRYEQYF
TGCAGTGCTAGTTCGGGGGTACCCCGCTACGAGCAGTACTTC
>TRBJ1-2|once|.|TRBV2
CASNSGNSNYGYTF
TGTGCCAGCAACAGTGGCAATTCAAACTATGGCTACACCTTC
>TRBJ2-7|.|.|TRBV5-1
CASSLEAGFSYEQYF
TGCGCCAGCAGCTTGGAGGCGGGTTTTTCCTACGAGCAGTACTTC
>TRBJ1-1|.|TRBD1|TRBV18
CASALQGAGTEAFF
TGTGCCAGCGCATTACAGGGGGCGGGCACTGAAGCTTTCTTT